This note documents a single T cell receptor (beta chain) sequence. No antigen is known for it. The sample belongs to a study of graft-versus-host responses after intestinal transplantation. The CDR3 sequence is 17 residues long. The trim removed 0 bases at V and 5 bases at J, leaving 15 bases unmatched. CDR1 is GTSNPN, CDR2 SVGIG, per germline (reference sequence). Only in-frame clones appear in the TCRdb table, and some are missing; sequencing was by immunoSEQ multiplex PCR. The repertoire holds some 90,000 clones, with about 90% as singletons. The chain recombines TRBV30 with TRBJ2-7; TRBD2 aligns across 8 bases. The sequencing used unstimulated CD8+ T cells sorted from spleen or lymph node cells, collected before transplant. This sequence originates from a human donor who was the organ donor for an intestinal transplant. DNA of the CDR3: TGTGCCTGGAGTGTACACGGGGGGGCCGAGCATCGGGACGAGCAGTACTTC. Translation: CAWSVHGGAEHRDEQYF.